The 30 T cell receptor beta chains presented below share a single source sample, sequenced in a study of shared clonotypes between healthy human individuals. Assay used: immunoSEQ multiplex PCR; TCRdb lists only in-frame clones, some missing. The sample carries millions of clones, 90% to 95% recorded once. Terminally differentiated effector memory CD45RA+ cells were left out of the naive CD8 fraction, which was CD45RO-negative and positively selected for CCR7. Input material: naive CD8+ T cells from PBMCs. The origin of the receptors is a man aged 18 to 35 in good health. Some clones in this sample may be carry-over from other donors' samples.

The chain uses TRBV5-1 and TRBJ2-5; D is tentatively TRBD1 or TRBD2 (5 bases each). The ends were cut back, 2 bases at V and 1 base at J, with 12 bases in the middle. Germline loops: CDR1 SGHRS, CDR2 YFSETQ. The CDR3 has 15 residues. CDR3 sequence reads: CASSLEGPTQETQYF. The CDR3 bases are TGCGCCAGCAGCTTAGAGGGACCGACCCAAGAGACCCAGTACTTC. Together with reference TRBV5-1 and TRBJ2-5, the CDR3 gives the full variable domain: KAGVTQTPRYLIKTRGQQVTLSCSPISGHRSVSWYQQTPGQGLQFLFEYFSETQRNKGNFPGRFSGRQFSNSRSEMNVSTLELGDSALYLCASSLEGPTQETQYFGPGTRLLVL.

This clone was found once. The chain has TRBV4-1 and TRBJ2-7; 9 bases align to TRBD2. The CDR3 sequence is 16 residues long. V dropped 1 base and J dropped 5; count of bases not matched to a gene: 9. Germline-derived CDR1 and CDR2 are MGHRA and YSYEKL. The CDR3 DNA is TGCGCCAGCAGCCAAGCAGGCGGGAGGGCCCGAAACGAGCAGTACTTC. Its translation is CASSQAGGRARNEQYF.

This clone was seen once. This rearrangement joins TRBV9 to TRBJ2-3; 12 bases match TRBD2. In germline, CDR1 is SGDLS, CDR2 YYNGEE. The CDR3 is 15 residues long. Trimming cost V 5 bases and J 6 bases; bases outside gene matches: 7. The CDR3 spells CASRAPGTSGDTQYF. The CDR3, as DNA: TGTGCCAGCAGGGCCCCCGGGACTAGCGGGGATACGCAGTATTTT. Variable domain in full (rest from reference TRBV9 and TRBJ2-3): DSGVTQTPKHLITATGQRVTLRCSPRSGDLSVYWYQQSLDQGLQFLIQYYNGEERAKGNILERFSAQQFPDLHSELNLSSLELGDSALYFCASRAPGTSGDTQYFGPGTRLTVL.

The CDR3 loop reads CASSPGSLAGVREQFF. The CDR3 DNA sequence: TGTGCCAGCAGCCCAGGTAGTCTAGCGGGAGTGAGGGAGCAGTTCTTC. This chain joins TRBV7-9 and TRBJ2-1; 10 positions agree with TRBD2. The V and J ends lost 5 bases and 10 bases, in that order; junction bases with no gene match: 14. CDR1 and CDR2 (germline): SEHNR, FQNEAQ (reference sequence). This CDR3 is built from 16 residues. The full variable domain, completed using reference TRBV7-9 and TRBJ2-1, is DTGVSQNPRHKITKRGQNVTFRCDPISEHNRLYWYRQTLGQGPEFLTYFQNEAQLEKSRLLSDRFSAERPKGSFSTLEIQRTEQGDSAMYLCASSPGSLAGVREQFFGPGTRLTVL.

Concerning this clone: Other DNA sequences of this sample code for an identical CDR3. The chain has TRBV27 and TRBJ2-1, with a weak D call TRBD1 (5 bases). The length of the CDR3 is 12 residues. V was cut by 5 bases and J by 9 bases, with 11 bases left in between. Germline values: CDR1 MNHEY, CDR2 SMNVEV (reference sequence). The CDR3 here is CASSPPGREQFF. For the CDR3, the DNA is TGTGCCAGCAGTCCCCCAGGGCGTGAGCAGTTCTTC.

This clone appeared a single time. The chain employs TRBV5-4 and TRBJ2-2; D ambiguous. Trimming shortened V by 4 bases and J by 6 bases, and 10 bases separated the two germline ends. The CDR3 consists of 13 residues. Germline V gene lookup returns CDR1 SGHNT and CDR2 YYREEE (reference sequence). The chain's CDR3 is CASSRGEPGELFF. CDR3 DNA sequence: TGTGCCAGCAGCCGCGGCGAACCCGGGGAGCTGTTTTTT.

This clone was recorded once. The chain carries TRBV13 and TRBJ2-7; no definite D call. Germline CDR1 and CDR2: PRHDT and FYEKMQ (reference sequence). CDR3 length equals 14 residues. V lost 5 bases and J lost 3, with 14 bases in between. CDR3 sequence reads: CASSPLSDGYEQYF. CDR3 nucleotides: TGTGCCAGCAGCCCGCTATCGGACGGCTACGAGCAGTACTTC.

This sequence joins TRBV7-6 and TRBJ2-7; tentative D call: TRBD2 (5 bases). V was shortened by 5 bases and J by 2 bases, with 13 bases between the two germline ends. This CDR3 spans 14 amino acids. The germline V gene has CDR1 SGHVS and CDR2 FNYEAQ. CDR3 DNA: TGTGCCAGCAGCCCGCCGGGATTTGCCTACGAGCAGTACTTC. It specifies CASSPPGFAYEQYF.

This clone has only one observation. CDR3 in DNA: TGTGCCAGCAGTTTTGGGCAGAATAATCAGCCCCAGCATTTT. This translates into CASSFGQNNQPQHF. The chain uses TRBV27 and TRBJ1-5, with D hard to call. V dropped 3 bases and J dropped 4 bases, with 10 bases sitting between them. This CDR3 is built from 14 residues. Germline V gene sequence: CDR1 MNHEY, CDR2 SMNVEV (reference sequence).

V is TRBV9 and J is TRBJ1-5; unclear D gene. V was pared by 0 bases and J by 6 bases, with 13 bases between. This CDR3 comprises 15 residues. Germline CDR1 SGDLS, CDR2 YYNGEE. CDR3 sequence reads: CASSVGSALGQPQHF. Here the CDR3 DNA reads TGTGCCAGCAGCGTAGGGTCAGCCCTCGGTCAGCCCCAGCATTTT.

The rearrangement uses TRBV9 and TRBJ1-1; TRBD1 might be the D (5 bases). In germline, CDR1 is SGDLS, CDR2 YYNGEE. This CDR3 is built from 16 residues. Between the trimmed V and J ends, which lost 3 bases and 1 base, there was a span of 16 bases. The CDR3 bases are TGTGCCAGCAGCGAGGGGCGGGGTGCGGCGAACACTGAAGCTTTCTTT. This gives the protein CASSEGRGAANTEAFF.

The chain combines TRBV29-1 with TRBJ2-7; weak D call: TRBD2 (6 bases). The germline V gene has CDR1 SQVTM and CDR2 ANQGSEA. The CDR3 covers 12 residues. CDR3 sequence (DNA): TGCGCCTCGGGGGATAGCTCCTACGAGCAGTACTTC. Protein product: CASGDSSYEQYF.

The chain recombines TRBV7-9 with TRBJ2-4; 8 bases agree with TRBD1. V lost 3 bases, J lost 3 bases, and 10 bases stayed unmatched. Germline CDR1 reads SEHNR; CDR2 reads FQNEAQ (reference sequence). The CDR3 contains 17 residues. Written as DNA, the CDR3 is TGTGCCAGCAGCTTGCCTTCTTCGACAGGGGTCAAAAACATTCAGTACTTC. Translating it yields CASSLPSSTGVKNIQYF. The variable domain in full, completed from reference TRBV7-9 and TRBJ2-4, reads DTGVSQNPRHKITKRGQNVTFRCDPISEHNRLYWYRQTLGQGPEFLTYFQNEAQLEKSRLLSDRFSAERPKGSFSTLEIQRTEQGDSAMYLCASSLPSSTGVKNIQYFGAGTRLSVL.

The chain uses TRBV14 and TRBJ1-3; D remains unclear. The germline V gene encodes CDR1 SGHDN and CDR2 FVKESK. Trimming pared 1 base from V and 4 bases from J, leaving 11 bases between. The CDR3 spans 15 residues. This CDR3 is CASSQGLSSGNTIYF. The CDR3 coding sequence is TGTGCCAGCAGCCAAGGCCTATCAAGCGGAAACACCATATATTTT.

The sample holds one count of this clone. J is TRBJ1-2 and V is TRBV4-1, with 8 bases fitting TRBD1. Germline V lookup: CDR1 MGHRA, CDR2 YSYEKL. This CDR3 spans 16 amino acids. V lost 5 bases, J lost 4 bases, and 12 bases stayed unmatched. The DNA of the CDR3 is TGCGCCAGCAGCGGATCCACAGGGGGAGTGGGCTATGGCTACACCTTC. Translating gives CASSGSTGGVGYGYTF.

J is TRBJ2-1 and V is TRBV11-2; D unresolved. The germline V gene encodes CDR1 SGHAT and CDR2 FQNNGV. Between the trimmed V and J ends, which lost 5 bases and 8 bases, there was a span of 16 bases. This CDR3 region has 14 residues. The CDR3 coding sequence is TGTGCCAGCAGCCCCCCTGCTGGGCGCCATGAGCAGTTCTTC. As protein: CASSPPAGRHEQFF.

The rearrangement joins TRBV9 to TRBJ2-7, with TRBD2 matching 7 bases. The CDR3 length is 14 residues. J was trimmed by 0 bases and V by 7 bases; bases with no gene match: 7. CDR1 and CDR2 (germline): SGDLS, YYNGEE. The CDR3 nucleotides read TGTGCCAGCTCAACAGCGGGGAGCTCCTACGAGCAGTACTTC. It is translated as CASSTAGSSYEQYF.

The chain employs TRBV10-3 and TRBJ2-7; D unresolved. The CDR3 length is 14 residues. Looked up from germline, CDR1 is ENHRY and CDR2 is SYGVKD. The V end was cut by 0 bases, the J end by 1 base, with 7 bases between. DNA for the CDR3: TGTGCCATCAGTGAGTCGGTGGCTTCCTACGAGCAGTACTTC. Protein product: CAISESVASYEQYF.

This clone appeared a single time. J is TRBJ1-5 and V is TRBV7-9; 10 bases align to TRBD1. With 5 bases clipped from V and 6 bases from J, the junction kept 4 bases outside the gene matches. Per the germline V gene, CDR1 is SEHNR and CDR2 is FQNEAQ (reference sequence). CDR3 length: 14 residues. For the CDR3, the DNA is TGTGCCAGCAGCCTCCGGGACAGGGGTCAGCCCCAGCATTTT. Amino acid sequence: CASSLRDRGQPQHF.

The chain recombines TRBV12-5 with TRBJ2-2; the match to TRBD1 covers 8 bases. This CDR3 is 20 amino acids long. Germline loops: CDR1 LGHNT, CDR2 FRNRAP. Trimming cost V 0 bases and J 5 bases; bases outside gene matches: 17. The CDR3 loop is CASGLVGYRGVNLSTGELFF. In DNA form, the CDR3 reads TGTGCTAGTGGTTTGGTAGGATACAGGGGGGTTAACCTCTCAACCGGGGAGCTGTTTTTT.

The chain couples TRBV5-6 to TRBJ2-1; D remains unclear. V was trimmed by 0 bases and J by 2 bases, leaving 9 bases between them. CDR3 length: 15 residues. CDR1 SGHDT and CDR2 YYEEEE come from the germline V gene. CDR3 amino acids: CASSLGRRPYNEQFF. The CDR3 coding sequence is TGTGCCAGCAGCTTGGGACGGCGCCCCTACAATGAGCAGTTCTTC.

The chain links TRBV28 to TRBJ1-2; TRBD1 matches at 7 bases. The germline gives CDR1 MDHEN, CDR2 SYDVKM. The CDR3 has 13 amino acids. The V gene end was trimmed by 5 bases and the J gene end by 7 bases; junction bases not matched to a gene: 7. In DNA, the CDR3 is TGTGCCAGCAGTCGGACAGGCTGGGCTGGCTACACCTTC. This translates into CASSRTGWAGYTF.

This sequence joins TRBV29-1 and TRBJ2-3; TRBD2 matches at 8 bases. Germline CDR1 and CDR2: SQVTM and ANQGSEA. The CDR3 consists of 16 residues. Trimming cost V 3 bases and J 3 bases; bases outside gene matches: 11. CDR3 protein: CSVDYSAREGTDTQYF. In DNA, the CDR3 is TGCAGCGTTGATTACTCCGCTCGGGAGGGTACAGATACGCAGTATTTT.

In the case of this clone: The same CDR3 also results from other DNA sequences found in this sample. The chain carries TRBV9 and TRBJ2-5; 8 bases fit TRBD1. Germline-derived CDR1 and CDR2 are SGDLS and YYNGEE. This CDR3 contains 14 residues. Losses at the gene ends were 1 base for V and 2 bases for J; bases not matched to a gene: 1. CDR3 protein: CASSVQGAQETQYF. The CDR3 DNA reads as TGTGCCAGCAGCGTACAGGGGGCTCAAGAGACCCAGTACTTC.

The chain recombines TRBV6-6 with TRBJ1-5; D uncertain. V was clipped by 6 bases and J by 6 bases, with 15 bases between them. The CDR3 runs 14 residues. CDR1 and CDR2 (germline): MNHNY, SVGAGI (reference sequence). Here the CDR3 DNA reads TGTGCCAGCAGATCGAGGGAGGGTGTTCAGCCCCAGCATTTT. This codes for CASRSREGVQPQHF.

This clone occurred once. The chain uses TRBV19 and TRBJ2-2; no clear D. The length of the CDR3 is 13 residues. Germline assignment: CDR1 LNHDA and CDR2 SQIVND (reference sequence). V was cut by 3 bases and J by 4 bases, with 6 bases left in between. The CDR3 spells CASSIIPTGELFF. The CDR3 DNA sequence: TGTGCCAGTAGTATCATACCCACCGGGGAGCTGTTTTTT.

This chain joins TRBV4-3 and TRBJ1-2; a possible D gene is TRBD1 (6 bases). The CDR3 length is 16 residues. V was clipped by 2 bases and J by 1 base, with 14 bases between them. Germline V CDR1 and CDR2: LGHNA, YSLEER. The CDR3 is CASSQLLGAINYGYTF. As DNA, the CDR3 is TGCGCCAGCAGCCAATTATTGGGGGCCATTAACTATGGCTACACCTTC.

Worth noting for this clone: The sample has other DNA sequences that encode this CDR3 too. V and J are TRBV7-6 and TRBJ2-7; 7 bases are a match to TRBD1. The CDR3 has 13 residues. V gave up 5 bases and J gave up 2 bases; unmatched junction bases: 3. CDR1 is SGHVS, CDR2 FNYEAQ, per germline. The CDR3 sequence is CASSPGQTYEQYF. In nucleotides, the CDR3 is TGTGCCAGCAGCCCGGGACAGACCTACGAGCAGTACTTC.

The chain combines TRBV7-6 with TRBJ1-5; D is possibly TRBD1 (6 bases). CDR1 SGHVS and CDR2 FNYEAQ come from the germline V gene. V shed 2 bases and J shed 1 base, with 9 bases lying between them. This CDR3 is 15 amino acids long. The CDR3 protein is CASSLNRDSNQPQHF. CDR3 in DNA: TGTGCCAGCAGCTTAAACAGGGACAGCAATCAGCCCCAGCATTTT. Together with reference TRBV7-6 and TRBJ1-5, the CDR3 gives the full variable domain: GAGVSQSPRYKVTKRGQDVALRCDPISGHVSLYWYRQALGQGPEFLTYFNYEAQQDKSGLPNDRFSAERPEGSISTLTIQRTEQRDSAMYRCASSLNRDSNQPQHFGDGTRLSIL.

The V and J genes are TRBV5-4 and TRBJ2-2; a weak D match, TRBD2 (5 bases). V was trimmed by 5 bases and J by 0 bases, leaving 11 bases between them. CDR3 length equals 15 residues. Per the germline V gene, CDR1 is SGHNT and CDR2 is YYREEE (reference sequence). The CDR3 here is CASRRPGANTGELFF. The CDR3 DNA follows: TGTGCCAGCAGACGGCCCGGGGCGAACACCGGGGAGCTGTTTTTT.